The 23 T cell receptor beta chains presented below share a single source sample, sequenced in a study of CD8+ T cells in alopecia areata. RNA was isolated and reverse transcribed to cDNA, the sequencing template. Here immunoSEQ multiplex PCR was the method, and the copy in TCRdb shows in-frame clones only, minus some. The sample yields over 150,000 clones, 58% seen once. The treatment here: oral pan-JAK inhibitor, 5-10 mg twice daily. Source: CD4+ T cells sorted from blood, taken at week 24, from a patient treated with tofacitinib. The receptors were sampled from a human donor with alopecia areata.

The chain combines TRBV9 with TRBJ2-2; D ambiguous. V was cut by 0 bases and J by 5 bases, with 8 bases left in between. The V gene's germline CDR1 is SGDLS and CDR2 YYNGEE. The length of the CDR3 is 14 residues. CDR3 DNA: TGTGCCAGCAGCGTAGATCGGCGGACCGGGGAGCTGTTTTTT. This encodes CASSVDRRTGELFF.

The chain employs TRBV5-4 and TRBJ1-4; D is unresolved. The CDR3 has 15 residues. Looked up from germline, CDR1 is SGHNT and CDR2 is YYREEE (reference sequence). V was clipped by 0 bases and J by 1 base, with 7 bases between them. In nucleotides, the CDR3 is TGTGCCAGCAGCTTGGAAAGGGAAACTAATGAAAAACTGTTTTTT. Translating it yields CASSLERETNEKLFF. Complete variable domain (other parts from reference TRBV5-4 and TRBJ1-4): ETGVTQSPTHLIKTRGQQVTLRCSSQSGHNTVSWYQQALGQGPQFIFQYYREEENGRGNFPPRFSGLQFPNYSSELNVNALELDDSALYLCASSLERETNEKLFFGSGTQLSVL.

The V gene is TRBV29-1, the J gene TRBJ1-1, with a weak D call TRBD1 (6 bases). The CDR3 consists of 14 residues. Per germline, CDR1 SQVTM and CDR2 ANQGSEA. The V end lost 2 bases, the J end lost 2 bases, and 12 bases lay between the germline ends. The DNA for the CDR3 is TGCAGCGTTGAACCGGGACAATTAAACACTGAAGCTTTCTTT. Its translation is CSVEPGQLNTEAFF.

The V and J genes are TRBV27 and TRBJ2-5; the match to TRBD1 covers 8 bases. From germline, CDR1 is MNHEY and CDR2 SMNVEV (reference sequence). Trimming removed 3 bases from V and 5 bases from J; junction bases left unmatched: 5. This CDR3 has 14 amino acids. CDR3 DNA: TGTGCCAGCAGTTTGGACAGGGCATCTGAGACCCAGTACTTC. Its protein is CASSLDRASETQYF.

V gene TRBV4-3 combines with J gene TRBJ2-2; D could derive from TRBD1 or TRBD2 (5 bases each). The CDR3 has 17 residues. V was shortened by 0 bases and J by 3 bases, with 14 bases between the two germline ends. CDR1 LGHNA and CDR2 YSLEER come from the germline V gene. This CDR3 is CASSQDVFRGHTGELFF. DNA for the CDR3: TGCGCCAGCAGCCAAGATGTATTTCGGGGACACACCGGGGAGCTGTTTTTT.

The rearrangement joins TRBV30 to TRBJ2-7; maybe TRBD1 (7 bases). The ends were cut back, 2 bases at V and 11 bases at J, with 16 bases in the middle. Germline CDR1 reads GTSNPN; CDR2 reads SVGIG (reference sequence). The CDR3 contains 12 residues. The DNA for the CDR3 is TGTGCCTGGAGTCCCCAGGGGGGACATGAGTACTTC. Translating gives CAWSPQGGHEYF. Based on the CDR3 plus reference TRBV30 and TRBJ2-7, the full variable domain is SQTIHQWPATLVQPVGSPLSLECTVEGTSNPNLYWYRQAAGRGLQLLFYSVGIGQISSEVPQNLSASRPQDRQFILSSKKLLLSDSGFYLCAWSPQGGHEYFGPGTRLTVT.

V usage is TRBV5-1 and J usage is TRBJ2-1; D ambiguous. CDR1 and CDR2 (germline): SGHRS, YFSETQ. The V end was cut by 4 bases, the J end by 0 bases, with 17 bases between. This CDR3 spans 17 amino acids. CDR3 region: CASSPRGQTSSYNEQFF. The CDR3, as DNA: TGCGCCAGCAGCCCCCGCGGCCAGACGAGCTCCTACAATGAGCAGTTCTTC.

The gene calls are TRBV6-5 and TRBJ2-7; 11 bases fit TRBD1. Germline loops: CDR1 MNHEY, CDR2 SVGAGI. This CDR3 comprises 11 residues. After removal of 5 bases from V and 9 bases from J, the junction contained 0 bases not matched to a gene. CDR3 bases: TGTGCCAGCAGTGGGACAGGGGGGCAGTACTTC. Encoded protein: CASSGTGGQYF.

Note on this clone: The junction departs from germline at one end; a sequencing error may be responsible. The gene calls are TRBV19 and TRBJ2-1, with D possibly called TRBD1 or TRBD2 (5 bases each). Germline lookup yields CDR1 LNHDA and CDR2 SQIVND (reference sequence). The CDR3 consists of 16 residues. The CDR3 is CVSKGRGPPGDNEQFF. Here the CDR3 DNA reads TGTGTCAGTAAGGGTCGGGGCCCACCGGGCGACAATGAGCAGTTCTTC.

J is TRBJ2-2 and V is TRBV29-1, with D hard to call. Germline V lookup: CDR1 SQVTM, CDR2 ANQGSEA. The CDR3 spans 12 residues. Trimming cost V 3 bases and J 4 bases, with 6 bases left between them. The CDR3 here is CSVEGITGELFF. The DNA for the CDR3 is TGCAGCGTTGAGGGGATCACCGGGGAGCTGTTTTTT.

The J gene is TRBJ2-3, the V gene TRBV27; D perhaps matches TRBD1 (6 bases). The CDR3 runs to 15 residues. The V end was cut by 1 base, the J end by 2 bases, with 10 bases between. Per the germline V gene, CDR1 is MNHEY and CDR2 is SMNVEV (reference sequence). Here the CDR3 reads CASSLYGQTTDTQYF. CDR3 bases: TGTGCCAGCAGTTTATACGGACAGACCACAGATACGCAGTATTTT.

The chain links TRBV6-6 to TRBJ2-1; D call uncertain. The CDR3 runs 16 residues. From germline, CDR1 is MNHNY and CDR2 SVGAGI (reference sequence). Trimming took 2 bases from V and 2 from J, leaving 13 bases between them. CDR3 DNA: TGTGCCAGCAGTTACGTTGGTGGGGTCCCCTACAATGAGCAGTTCTTC. It is translated as CASSYVGGVPYNEQFF.

The DNA for the CDR3 is TGTGCCAGCCTCCGGGGGGATACGCAGTATTTT. Protein: CASLRGDTQYF. The chain employs TRBV6-5 and TRBJ2-3, with D possibly TRBD2 on 6 matching bases. Trimming left V 8 bases short and J 6 bases short, with 9 bases between. Germline-derived CDR1 and CDR2 are MNHEY and SVGAGI. The CDR3 contains 11 residues.

This chain uses TRBV7-2 with TRBJ1-2; 8 positions agree with TRBD1. J was trimmed by 7 bases and V by 3 bases; bases with no gene match: 10. Germline CDR1 reads SGHTA; CDR2 reads FQGNSA. The CDR3 spans 15 residues. CDR3 loop: CASSFNQGALGGYTF. For the CDR3, the DNA is TGTGCCAGCAGCTTTAACCAGGGGGCATTGGGTGGCTACACCTTC.

The J gene is TRBJ1-1, the V gene TRBV6-1; D may be TRBD1 (6 bases). Germline assignment: CDR1 MNHNS and CDR2 SASEGT. The germline V and J ends were trimmed by 2 bases and 10 bases, with 17 bases remaining between them. The CDR3 length is 14 residues. Here the CDR3 DNA reads TGTGCCAGCAGTGAAATCGGACAGCCCCGAGGAGCTTTCTTT. Amino acid sequence: CASSEIGQPRGAFF.

In its sample, this clone was seen a few times. The chain links TRBV30 to TRBJ1-1; D gene unclear. Trimming took off 0 bases at V and 4 bases at J, with 3 bases between the two ends. This CDR3 contains 11 residues. Germline V gene lookup returns CDR1 GTSNPN and CDR2 SVGIG (reference sequence). The CDR3 DNA is TGTGCCTGGAGTGTACCCACTGAAGCTTTCTTT. Its protein product is CAWSVPTEAFF.

The chain recombines TRBV6-6 with TRBJ2-4; D possibly corresponds to TRBD1 (6 bases). V was trimmed by 8 bases and J by 6 bases, leaving 8 bases between them. CDR1 is MNHNY and CDR2 is SVGAGI in the germline V gene (reference sequence). The CDR3 consists of 11 residues. The CDR3 is CASLQGNIQYF. The CDR3 DNA reads as TGTGCCAGCCTACAGGGAAACATTCAGTACTTC.

This clone was detected a few times. This chain links TRBV6-6 with TRBJ2-7, with D tentatively TRBD1 (5 bases). Per germline, CDR1 MNHNY and CDR2 SVGAGI (reference sequence). V was shortened by 5 bases and J by 0 bases, with 11 bases between the two germline ends. CDR3 size: 14 residues. The DNA for the CDR3 is TGTGCCAGCAGTCTGGACACTGTCTCCTACGAGCAGTACTTC. Translation gives CASSLDTVSYEQYF.

The rearrangement uses TRBV5-6 and TRBJ2-7; the D gene could be TRBD1 or TRBD2 (5 bases each). Germline CDR1 is SGHDT and CDR2 is YYEEEE. V lost 4 bases to trimming and J lost 7 bases, with 15 bases between them. The CDR3 length is 13 residues. The CDR3 protein is CASSRDRLGEQYF. CDR3 coding DNA: TGTGCCAGCAGCAGGGACCGGCTTGGGGAGCAGTACTTC. Complete variable domain (other parts from reference TRBV5-6 and TRBJ2-7): DAGVTQSPTHLIKTRGQQVTLRCSPKSGHDTVSWYQQALGQGPQFIFQYYEEEERQRGNFPDRFSGHQFPNYSSELNVNALLLGDSALYLCASSRDRLGEQYFGPGTRLTVT.

V is TRBV7-2 and J is TRBJ2-7, with 8 bases aligning to TRBD1. Trimming took 3 bases from V and 3 from J; bases not matched to a gene: 4. CDR1 and CDR2 (germline): SGHTA, FQGNSA. The CDR3 consists of 14 residues. Here the CDR3 DNA reads TGTGCCAGCAGCTTTGACAGGGGCCTCTACGAGCAGTACTTC. Its protein is CASSFDRGLYEQYF.

The chain is built from TRBV7-9 and TRBJ1-1, with D uncertain. Germline lookup yields CDR1 SEHNR and CDR2 FQNEAQ (reference sequence). The CDR3 is 13 amino acids. V shed 6 bases and J shed 0 bases, with 8 bases lying between them. The DNA of the CDR3 is TGTGCCAGCAGTAGTTGGATGAACACTGAAGCTTTCTTT. As protein: CASSSWMNTEAFF.

CDR3 residues: CASSLVGPPLSYEQYF. The CDR3 DNA sequence: TGCGCCAGCAGCTTGGTCGGACCCCCCCTCTCCTACGAGCAGTACTTC. This chain links TRBV5-1 with TRBJ2-7; D not certain. The V end was cut by 0 bases, the J end by 0 bases, with 13 bases between. This CDR3 region has 16 residues. CDR1 is SGHRS, CDR2 YFSETQ, per germline.

The rearrangement links TRBV9 to TRBJ2-7, with 15 bases lining up with TRBD2. The CDR3 is 18 residues long. Germline V CDR1 and CDR2: SGDLS, YYNGEE. The V and J ends lost 4 bases and 1 base, in that order; junction bases with no gene match: 9. The chain's CDR3 is CASSPRTSGGAASYEQYF. In nucleotides, the CDR3 is TGTGCCAGCAGCCCGAGGACTAGCGGGGGGGCTGCTTCCTACGAGCAGTACTTC. Using reference TRBV9 and TRBJ2-7 for the parts outside the CDR3, the full variable domain is DSGVTQTPKHLITATGQRVTLRCSPRSGDLSVYWYQQSLDQGLQFLIQYYNGEERAKGNILERFSAQQFPDLHSELNLSSLELGDSALYFCASSPRTSGGAASYEQYFGPGTRLTVT.